There are a few counts of the clone carrying this T cell receptor beta chain. Symptom resolution, clearance, or two negative PCRs marked donors in Cohort 3 as recovered. CDR3 length equals 13 residues. Germline V gene sequence: CDR1 ENHRY, CDR2 SYGVKD. The J segment lost 7 bases and the V segment lost 5 bases, leaving 4 bases of the junction unmatched. The data are from a study of blood T cell repertoires in COVID-19. The protocol was immunoSEQ multiplex PCR, while the TCRdb copy is restricted to in-frame clones and leaves out a portion. The sample holds over 200,000 clones, roughly four fifths seen once.

The material sequenced was PBMCs or T cells enriched from blood (not recorded which). The TCR sequence derives from a man in his fifties or sixties who had recovered from COVID-19. The chain has TRBV10-3 and TRBJ1-5, with 8 nucleotides matching TRBD1. The CDR3 DNA follows: TGTGCCATCAGTCAGGGGGCTGGGCAGCCCCAGCATTTT. It codes for CAISQGAGQPQHF.